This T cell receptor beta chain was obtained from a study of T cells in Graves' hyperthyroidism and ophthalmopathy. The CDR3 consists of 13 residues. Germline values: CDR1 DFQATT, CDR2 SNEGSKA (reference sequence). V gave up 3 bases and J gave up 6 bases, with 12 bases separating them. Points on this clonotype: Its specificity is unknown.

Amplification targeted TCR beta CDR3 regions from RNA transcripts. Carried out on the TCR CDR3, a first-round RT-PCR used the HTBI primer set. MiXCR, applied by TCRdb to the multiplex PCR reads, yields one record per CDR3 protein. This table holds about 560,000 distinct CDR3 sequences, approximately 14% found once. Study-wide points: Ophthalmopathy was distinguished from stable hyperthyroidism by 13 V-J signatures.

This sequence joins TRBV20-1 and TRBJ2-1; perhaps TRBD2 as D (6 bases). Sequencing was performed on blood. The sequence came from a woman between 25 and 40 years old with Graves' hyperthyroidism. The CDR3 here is CSARKDYVNEQFF. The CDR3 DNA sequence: TGCAGTGCTAGGAAGGACTATGTCAATGAGCAGTTCTTC.